One and the same sample provided the 15 T cell receptor beta chains below, sequenced in a study of CD8 T cells in Susac syndrome. It was with random hexamers that about 0.45 to 1 ug RNA was reverse transcribed. TCRdb fed the immunoSEQ multiplex PCR reads into MiXCR, producing one record per CDR3 protein. The table shows about 170,000 distinct CDR3 sequences, with approximately 93% occurring only once. The sample was CD4+ T cells from PBMCs. The receptor set was obtained from a human donor with multiple sclerosis.

The chain joins TRBV7-3 to TRBJ1-2; TRBD1 agrees at 11 bases. In germline, CDR1 is SGHTA, CDR2 FQGTGA. J was trimmed by 8 bases and V by 5 bases; bases with no gene match: 4. The CDR3 is 13 amino acids. The CDR3 region has the DNA TGTGCCAGCAGCGGGACAGGGGGAAAGGGCTACACCTTC. This gives the protein CASSGTGGKGYTF.

The V and J genes are TRBV10-3 and TRBJ1-3; no reliable D call. V lost 9 bases to trimming and J lost 0 bases, with 9 bases between them. In germline, CDR1 is ENHRY, CDR2 SYGVKD. This CDR3 is built from 13 residues. The CDR3 loop is CAIKDLSGNTIYF. For the CDR3, the DNA is TGTGCCATTAAGGATCTCTCTGGAAACACCATATATTTT.

CDR3 nucleotide sequence: TGTGCCAGCAGCCAAGTTTCTCGGGGTCGGGGCTACACCTTC. It specifies CASSQVSRGRGYTF. The genes are TRBV3-1 and TRBJ1-2; no definite D call. Germline V lookup: CDR1 LGHDT, CDR2 YNNKEL (reference sequence). This CDR3 has 14 residues. V lost 1 base, J lost 8 bases, and 14 bases lay in between.

The CDR3 loop is CASQGLAERGEQFF. For the CDR3, the DNA is TGTGCCAGCCAGGGACTAGCGGAGAGGGGTGAGCAGTTCTTC. The V and J genes are TRBV3-1 and TRBJ2-1; 11 nucleotides agree with TRBD2. CDR1 is LGHDT, CDR2 YNNKEL, per germline (reference sequence). V lost 8 bases, J lost 9 bases, and 9 bases stayed unmatched. The CDR3 loop spans 14 amino acids.

The V gene is TRBV5-4, the J gene TRBJ2-3, with D unclear. Germline CDR1 reads SGHNT; CDR2 reads YYREEE (reference sequence). The V end was cut by 2 bases, the J end by 0 bases, with 7 bases between. The length of the CDR3 is 14 residues. CDR3 sequence reads: CASSLVRSTDTQYF. Written as DNA, the CDR3 is TGTGCCAGCAGCTTAGTGCGGAGCACAGATACGCAGTATTTT.

This rearrangement joins TRBV6-1 to TRBJ2-5, with D tentatively TRBD1 (5 bases). The CDR3 is 13 amino acids. Germline V gives CDR1 MNHNS, CDR2 SASEGT. V gave up 2 bases and J gave up 5 bases, with 9 bases separating them. The CDR3 protein is CASSEQGMETQYF. The CDR3 DNA reads TGTGCCAGCAGTGAACAGGGTATGGAGACCCAGTACTTC.

The CDR3 region is CAISEANPSYEQYF. The CDR3 nucleotides read TGTGCCATCAGTGAAGCTAACCCAAGCTACGAGCAGTACTTC. This sequence joins TRBV10-3 and TRBJ2-7; no reliable D call. CDR3 length: 14 amino acids. Germline V lookup: CDR1 ENHRY, CDR2 SYGVKD. V lost 3 bases and J lost 3, with 12 bases in between.

The rearrangement links TRBV5-4 to TRBJ1-5; no clear D. Per germline, CDR1 SGHNT and CDR2 YYREEE (reference sequence). V was pared by 2 bases and J by 6 bases, with 9 bases between. The CDR3 has 13 residues. CDR3 sequence reads: CASSFGVTQPQHF. CDR3 coding DNA: TGTGCCAGCAGCTTTGGGGTAACTCAGCCCCAGCATTTT.

V usage is TRBV7-2 and J usage is TRBJ2-1; TRBD2 matches 12 bases. After removal of 2 bases from V and 3 bases from J, the junction contained 5 bases not matched to a gene. This CDR3 is built from 17 residues. Germline values: CDR1 SGHTA, CDR2 FQGNSA. CDR3 nucleotide sequence: TGTGCCAGCAGCTTACTTCGGACTAGCGGGAACTACAATGAGCAGTTCTTC. It is translated as CASSLLRTSGNYNEQFF.

This chain connects TRBV3-1 to TRBJ2-3; 13 bases align to TRBD2. The CDR3 spans 16 residues. The V segment lost 5 bases and the J segment 0 bases; nucleotides outside the gene matches: 2. CDR1 and CDR2 (germline): LGHDT, YNNKEL (reference sequence). CDR3 protein: CASSRTSGGSTDTQYF. The DNA of the CDR3 is TGTGCCAGCAGCAGGACTAGCGGGGGTAGCACAGATACGCAGTATTTT.

This clonotype was counted a few times. This chain joins TRBV28 and TRBJ2-3; TRBD2 matches at 11 bases. The CDR3 is made up of 15 amino acids. CDR1 MDHEN and CDR2 SYDVKM come from the germline V gene. V gave up 3 bases and J gave up 3 bases; unmatched junction bases: 2. DNA for the CDR3: TGTGCCAGCAGTTTCCTAGCGGGGGGTACAGATACGCAGTATTTT. Translated: CASSFLAGGTDTQYF.

V is TRBV7-9 and J is TRBJ2-7; no reliable D call. In germline, CDR1 is SEHNR, CDR2 FQNEAQ (reference sequence). V was clipped by 5 bases and J by 5 bases, with 10 bases between them. The CDR3 is made up of 12 amino acids. The CDR3 DNA sequence: TGTGCCAGCAGCGAAACAACGGACGAGCAGTACTTC. It yields the protein CASSETTDEQYF.

The chain combines TRBV5-1 with TRBJ1-4; D perhaps matches TRBD1 (5 bases). The CDR3 is 15 amino acids. CDR1 and CDR2 from the germline V gene are SGHRS and YFSETQ. The V end was cut by 0 bases, the J end by 8 bases, with 14 bases between. CDR3 in amino acids: CASSLGPQGREKLFF. Here the CDR3 DNA reads TGCGCCAGCAGCTTGGGCCCCCAGGGCAGAGAAAAACTGTTTTTT.

The V gene is TRBV7-9, the J gene TRBJ1-4; 9 positions match TRBD1. With 5 bases clipped from V and 10 bases from J, the junction kept 14 bases outside the gene matches. The germline CDR1 and CDR2 sequences are SEHNR and FQNEAQ (reference sequence). The CDR3 length is 16 residues. Here the CDR3 reads CASSPLAPGQGGKLFF. CDR3 nucleotide sequence: TGTGCCAGCAGCCCACTAGCTCCGGGACAGGGAGGAAAACTGTTTTTT.

The rearrangement joins TRBV11-1 to TRBJ2-7, with D perhaps matching TRBD1 (6 bases). The CDR3 runs to 12 residues. The V gene's germline CDR1 is SGHAT and CDR2 FQDESV (reference sequence). Trimming removed 8 bases at V and 5 bases at J, with 13 bases between. The CDR3 protein is CASGPTGHEQYF. The CDR3 region has the DNA TGTGCCAGCGGACCTACAGGGCACGAGCAGTACTTC.